This is a list of T cell receptor beta chains from one sample in a study of CD8 T cells in Susac syndrome. MiXCR was run by TCRdb on the immunoSEQ multiplex PCR reads, yielding one entry per CDR3 protein. The top ten hold more than 0.08% of the sample, which has 170,000 or so distinct CDR3 sequences, 93% seen once. The sequenced sample was CD4+ T cells from PBMCs. These receptors came from a human donor with multiple sclerosis. Each CDR3 is given without its conserved first and last residue.

j_call v_call cdr3_aa
TRBJ1-6 TRBV6-5 ASSYLSSPLH
TRBJ2-6 TRBV7-3 ASSWGLSGANVLT
TRBJ2-7 TRBV3-1 ASSLEDWPPYEQY
TRBJ1-5 TRBV19 ASSISRREVISH
TRBJ1-2 TRBV1 TSSRPQGGYGYT
TRBJ2-3 TRBV5-1 ASSFRDSSTDTQY
TRBJ2-7 TRBV20-1 SARDFGGSYEQY
TRBJ1-1 TRBV27 ASSLRVNPGLLNTEAF
TRBJ2-2 TRBV27 ASSFLANTGELF
TRBJ1-1 TRBV3-1 ASEQGTEAF
TRBJ2-2 TRBV19 ASCSTGSAWELF
TRBJ2-5 TRBV5-4 ASGTKETQY
TRBJ2-1 TRBV5-4 ASSLAVGSASYNEQF
TRBJ2-5 TRBV21-1 ASSKGVADLLD
TRBJ1-5 TRBV20-1 SASAGPNQPQH
TRBJ1-2 TRBV10-3 AITDKSSYGYT
TRBJ1-1 TRBV6-5 ASSYSPHWNTEAF
TRBJ2-1 TRBV27 ASSLDRYNEQF
TRBJ2-1 TRBV6-2/TRBV6-3 ASSYTGEQF
TRBJ1-5 TRBV7-2 ASSDERGSRPQH
TRBJ1-1 TRBV25-1 ASSRTGDTEAF
TRBJ2-3 TRBV5-1 ASSAGFVTDTQY
TRBJ2-1 TRBV2 ASSVGRDNEQF
TRBJ2-1 TRBV28 ASSLGAAPYNEQF
TRBJ2-7 TRBV5-1 ASSPGLAITYEQY
TRBJ2-1 TRBV29-1 SVEFGSGGYNEQF
TRBJ2-7 TRBV4-2 ASSQGLYRGGEQY
TRBJ2-7 TRBV3-1 ASSQGAYDGYEQY
TRBJ1-5 TRBV2 ASSEQGRSNQPQH
TRBJ2-5 TRBV10-3 AIRAGAEQETQY
TRBJ1-2 TRBV6-1 ASNGPEDYGYT
TRBJ2-1 TRBV6-5 ASSYNRGHEQF
TRBJ1-1 TRBV12-3/TRBV12-4 ASSGVTGSVGAF
TRBJ2-3 TRBV12-3/TRBV12-4 ASSSWGGGTDTQY
TRBJ2-7 TRBV27 ASSGEY
TRBJ2-7 TRBV6-2/TRBV6-3 ASSYRGTSGRAIYEQY
TRBJ1-2 TRBV7-2 ASSLLVRENGYT
TRBJ2-3 TRBV12-3/TRBV12-4 ASSYSGSADTQY
TRBJ1-5 TRBV18 ASSRTGESQPQH